The 22 T cell receptor beta chains reported below all come from one sample, sequenced in a study of blood T cell repertoires in COVID-19. Assay used: immunoSEQ multiplex PCR; TCRdb lists only in-frame clones, some missing. The sample has more than 250,000 clones, about 89% seen once. Sequencing used peripheral blood. These receptor sequences come from a man between 18 and 29 years old who had recovered from COVID-19.

This chain joins TRBV30 and TRBJ2-5, with 10 bases that match TRBD2. Trimming cost V 0 bases and J 4 bases; bases outside gene matches: 5. CDR3 size: 15 residues. CDR1 and CDR2 from the germline V gene are GTSNPN and SVGIG (reference sequence). The CDR3 DNA reads TGTGCCTGGAGTGTAACGCTAGCGGGAGTAGAGACCCAGTACTTC. Protein product: CAWSVTLAGVETQYF.

The chain has TRBV4-1 and TRBJ2-1; D is possibly TRBD2 (7 bases). The V end lost 4 bases, the J end lost 2 bases, and 21 bases lay between the germline ends. The CDR3 sequence is 18 residues long. Germline-derived CDR1 and CDR2 are MGHRA and YSYEKL. The CDR3 loop reads CASSRSPPAGDTYNEQFF. CDR3 DNA: TGCGCCAGCAGCCGAAGTCCACCGGCGGGGGACACCTACAATGAGCAGTTCTTC.

The chain recombines TRBV4-2 with TRBJ1-6, with a tentative D call TRBD1 (6 bases). V shed 3 bases and J shed 6 bases, with 12 bases lying between them. The CDR3 sequence is 15 residues long. From germline, CDR1 is LGHNA and CDR2 YNFKEQ. Written as DNA, the CDR3 is TGTGCCAGCAGCCACATCGGCAGGGGTAATTCACCCCTCCACTTT. Its protein is CASSHIGRGNSPLHF.

The V gene is TRBV6-6, the J gene TRBJ2-7, with TRBD1 matching over 7 bases. V shed 2 bases, J shed 3 bases, and the junction held 10 bases outside the gene matches. Germline CDR1 reads MNHNY; CDR2 reads SVGAGI (reference sequence). The CDR3 totals 16 residues. CDR3 protein: CASSYERPGQSYEQYF. The CDR3, as DNA: TGTGCCAGCAGTTACGAGCGACCGGGACAGAGCTACGAGCAGTACTTC.

The chain links TRBV30 to TRBJ1-1; 8 bases line up with TRBD1. The CDR3 totals 15 residues. Germline trimming cut 8 bases from V and 1 base from J; bases unmatched to any gene: 12. CDR1 and CDR2 (germline): GTSNPN, SVGIG (reference sequence). This CDR3 reads CASRTGPSKNTEAFF. The CDR3 DNA follows: TGTGCCAGCCGGACAGGGCCCTCGAAGAACACTGAAGCTTTCTTT.

This clone was detected only once. J is TRBJ2-7 and V is TRBV19; D is uncertain. The CDR3 is 13 amino acids. The V end lost 3 bases, the J end lost 2 bases, and 8 bases lay between the germline ends. CDR1 and CDR2 from the germline V gene are LNHDA and SQIVND (reference sequence). Here the CDR3 DNA reads TGTGCCAGTAGTATGGGCAGAACCTACGAGCAGTACTTC. The encoded protein is CASSMGRTYEQYF.

The chain carries TRBV10-1 and TRBJ2-3; 8 bases are shared with TRBD2. CDR3 length equals 16 residues. The germline gives CDR1 WNHNN, CDR2 SYGVQD (reference sequence). The ends lost 0 bases at V and 2 bases at J; junction bases unmatched: 4. The CDR3 coding sequence is TGCGCCAGCAGTGAGTCGTTAGCGGGATTCACAGATACGCAGTATTTT. Its protein product is CASSESLAGFTDTQYF.

The chain links TRBV6-2 or TRBV6-3 to TRBJ1-3; D perhaps matches TRBD1 (6 bases). Trimming pared 4 bases from V and 3 bases from J, leaving 16 bases between. The CDR3 is made up of 16 amino acids. CDR1 is MNHEY, CDR2 SVGEGT, per germline. The CDR3 nucleotides read TGTGCCAGCAGTTTCTGGGTGACAGGACGTGGAAACACCATATATTTT. Protein product: CASSFWVTGRGNTIYF.

This clone was counted once. J is TRBJ1-5 and V is TRBV19; perhaps TRBD1 as D (5 bases). Germline V gives CDR1 LNHDA, CDR2 SQIVND (reference sequence). V gave up 4 bases and J gave up 9 bases, with 16 bases separating them. There are 14 residues in the CDR3. The CDR3 protein is CASSTRDADRPQHF. The CDR3, as DNA: TGTGCCAGTAGTACGCGGGACGCCGACCGGCCCCAGCATTTT.

The chain combines TRBV25-1 with TRBJ1-3; D is possibly TRBD1 (5 bases). V was pared by 5 bases and J by 10 bases, with 12 bases between. The CDR3 loop spans 12 amino acids. CDR1 MGHDK and CDR2 SYGVNS come from the germline V gene. CDR3 DNA sequence: TGTGCCAGCAGTCCACACCCAGGGACCATATATTTT. Its translation is CASSPHPGTIYF.

The chain employs TRBV29-1 and TRBJ2-2, with D unresolved. Deletions cut 7 bases from V and 1 base from J, with 10 bases between. The CDR3 length is 13 residues. The germline V gene has CDR1 SQVTM and CDR2 ANQGSEA. CDR3 DNA sequence: TGCAGCGCCCAATCAATGAACACCGGGGAGCTGTTTTTT. This translates into CSAQSMNTGELFF.

The chain is built from TRBV7-2 and TRBJ1-1, with unresolved D. Deletions cut 5 bases from V and 1 base from J, with 8 bases between. The CDR3 runs 13 residues. Germline CDR1 SGHTA, CDR2 FQGNSA. CDR3 in amino acids: CASSPQTNTEAFF. The CDR3 nucleotides are TGTGCCAGCAGCCCACAGACGAACACTGAAGCTTTCTTT. The variable domain in full, with the rest retrieved from reference TRBV7-2 and TRBJ1-1, is GAGVSQSPSNKVTEKGKDVELRCDPISGHTALYWYRQSLGQGLEFLIYFQGNSAPDKSGLPSDRFSAERTGGSVSTLTIQRTQQEDSAVYLCASSPQTNTEAFFGQGTRLTVV.

Only a few counts were recorded for this clone. The chain has TRBV6-5 and TRBJ1-6; TRBD1 might be the D (6 bases). CDR1 MNHEY and CDR2 SVGAGI come from the germline V gene. This CDR3 has 16 residues. V lost 2 bases, J lost 7 bases, and 15 bases lay in between. CDR3 sequence: CASSYLPGAPNSPLHF. CDR3 nucleotides: TGTGCCAGCAGTTACCTTCCAGGGGCCCCAAATTCACCCCTCCACTTT.

CDR3 nucleotides: TGTGCCAGCAGTTTAGCGACAGGACCTAATCAGCCCCAGCATTTT. As protein: CASSLATGPNQPQHF. The chain employs TRBV27 and TRBJ1-5; TRBD1 might be the D (6 bases). This CDR3 contains 15 residues. Trimming removed 2 bases from V and 4 bases from J, with 12 bases in between. The germline gives CDR1 MNHEY, CDR2 SMNVEV (reference sequence).

The genes are TRBV18 and TRBJ2-3; TRBD1 aligns across 9 bases. Germline V gene data show CDR1 as KGHSH and CDR2 as LQKENI. This CDR3 spans 16 amino acids. J lost 4 bases, V lost 1 base, and 6 bases had no gene match. This CDR3 is CASSPRTGVSADTQYF. DNA of the CDR3: TGTGCCAGCTCACCACGGACAGGGGTATCGGCAGATACGCAGTATTTT.

V usage is TRBV10-3 and J usage is TRBJ1-2; 10 bases align to TRBD1. The CDR3 contains 13 residues. Trimming removed 6 bases from V and 6 bases from J; junction bases left unmatched: 4. CDR1 is ENHRY, CDR2 SYGVKD, per germline. CDR3 amino acids: CAIRRTGGNGYTF. DNA of the CDR3: TGTGCCATCAGAAGGACAGGGGGTAATGGCTACACCTTC.

The chain joins TRBV7-8 to TRBJ1-5, with D perhaps matching TRBD1 (6 bases). The CDR3 consists of 19 residues. Trimming stripped 0 bases from V and 0 bases from J, with 18 bases between. CDR1 and CDR2 from the germline V gene are SGHVS and FQNEAQ. CDR3 sequence: CASSLARGAGVYSNQPQHF. The CDR3 nucleotides read TGTGCCAGCAGCTTAGCGCGCGGCGCAGGGGTTTATAGCAATCAGCCCCAGCATTTT.

This clone was picked up one time. The genes are TRBV7-2 and TRBJ1-1; 8 bases align to TRBD1. From germline, CDR1 is SGHTA and CDR2 FQGNSA. The CDR3 is made up of 16 amino acids. After removal of 2 bases from V and 3 bases from J, the junction contained 8 bases not matched to a gene. CDR3 in amino acids: CASSLLQGAAYTEAFF. The CDR3 DNA follows: TGTGCCAGCAGCTTACTCCAGGGGGCGGCCTACACTGAAGCTTTCTTT. The full variable domain, with the rest looked up from reference TRBV7-2 and TRBJ1-1, is GAGVSQSPSNKVTEKGKDVELRCDPISGHTALYWYRQSLGQGLEFLIYFQGNSAPDKSGLPSDRFSAERTGGSVSTLTIQRTQQEDSAVYLCASSLLQGAAYTEAFFGQGTRLTVV.

This chain links TRBV28 with TRBJ1-5; a weak D match, TRBD1 (5 bases). Trimming shortened V by 7 bases and J by 4 bases, and 11 bases separated the two germline ends. The CDR3 covers 13 residues. The V gene's germline CDR1 is MDHEN and CDR2 SYDVKM. In DNA form, the CDR3 reads TGTGCCAGCACTTGGGGGGTTAATCAGCCCCAGCATTTT. Its translation: CASTWGVNQPQHF.

Only one count was recorded for this clone. The chain recombines TRBV4-2 with TRBJ2-1; 9 bases agree with TRBD2. CDR1 and CDR2 (germline): LGHNA, YNFKEQ. Trimming cost V 1 base and J 3 bases; bases outside gene matches: 4. The CDR3 runs to 16 residues. In DNA, the CDR3 is TGTGCCAGCAGCCAAGGACTAGCGGTCAACTACAATGAGCAGTTCTTC. The encoded protein is CASSQGLAVNYNEQFF.

This chain connects TRBV9 to TRBJ1-2, with 7 bases identical to TRBD1. CDR1 SGDLS and CDR2 YYNGEE come from the germline V gene. Trimming removed 4 bases from V and 6 bases from J; junction bases left unmatched: 18. The CDR3 loop spans 17 amino acids. The CDR3 reads CASSPEGAATPTHGYTF. The CDR3 region has the DNA TGTGCCAGCAGCCCAGAGGGGGCGGCAACCCCCACCCATGGCTACACCTTC.

V and J are TRBV2 and TRBJ1-2, with a possible D match to TRBD1 (5 bases). V lost 8 bases to trimming and J lost 2 bases, with 9 bases between them. The length of the CDR3 is 12 residues. Per the germline V gene, CDR1 is SNHLY and CDR2 is FYNNEI. The chain's CDR3 is CASQGENYGYTF. The CDR3 DNA sequence: TGTGCCAGCCAGGGCGAAAACTATGGCTACACCTTC.